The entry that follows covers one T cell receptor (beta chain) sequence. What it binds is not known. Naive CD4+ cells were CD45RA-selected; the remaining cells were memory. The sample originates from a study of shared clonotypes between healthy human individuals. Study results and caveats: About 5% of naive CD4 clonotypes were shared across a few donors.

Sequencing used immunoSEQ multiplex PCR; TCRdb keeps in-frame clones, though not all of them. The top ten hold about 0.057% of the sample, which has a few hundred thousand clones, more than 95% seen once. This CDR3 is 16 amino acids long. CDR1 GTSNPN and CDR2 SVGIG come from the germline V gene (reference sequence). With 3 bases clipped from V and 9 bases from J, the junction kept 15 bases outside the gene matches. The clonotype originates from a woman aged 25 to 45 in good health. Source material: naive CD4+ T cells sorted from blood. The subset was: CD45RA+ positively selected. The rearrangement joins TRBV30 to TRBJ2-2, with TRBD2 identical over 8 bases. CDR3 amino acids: CAWRAAAAGGFRELFF. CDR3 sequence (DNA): TGTGCCTGGAGGGCGGCCGCGGCGGGAGGATTCCGGGAGCTGTTTTTT. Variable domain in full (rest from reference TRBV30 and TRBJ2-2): SQTIHQWPATLVQPVGSPLSLECTVEGTSNPNLYWYRQAAGRGLQLLFYSVGIGQISSEVPQNLSASRPQDRQFILSSKKLLLSDSGFYLCAWRAAAAGGFRELFFGEGSRLTVL.